This T cell receptor (beta chain) was retrieved from a study of blood T cell repertoires in COVID-19. At the level of the study: From the United States, Italy and Spain came samples of acute and convalescent COVID-19.

Authors' methods: By means of reference gene primer amplification, nucleated cell counts were estimated. Only in-frame clones appear in the TCRdb table, and some are missing; sequencing was by immunoSEQ multiplex PCR. V and J calls and clone size come straight from that table; D and trimming were deduced from the DNA. The sample holds roughly 120,000 clones, around 87% seen once. The CDR3 is 12 amino acids. Trimming stripped 5 bases from V and 4 bases from J, with 8 bases between. Germline V gives CDR1 SGHTA, CDR2 FQGNSA. V gene TRBV7-2 combines with J gene TRBJ1-1; D unresolved. The material sequenced was peripheral blood. The sequence derives from a woman aged 60-75 years with COVID-19, enrolled during active disease. This chain's CDR3 is CASSGLSTEAFF. CDR3 DNA sequence: TGTGCCAGCAGCGGTCTGAGCACTGAAGCTTTCTTT.